Presented here are 23 T cell receptor beta chains from one specimen sequenced in a study of T cell responses to AZD1222 COVID-19 vaccine. Here immunoSEQ multiplex PCR was the method, and the copy in TCRdb shows in-frame clones only, minus some. This table holds approximately 100,000 clones, 88% found once. The sequencing used peripheral blood, collected on day 0 of AZD1222 vaccination. These receptors were taken from an adult in good health.

V is TRBV11-2 and J is TRBJ1-2; 8 nucleotides line up with TRBD1. CDR1 is SGHAT and CDR2 is FQNNGV in the germline V gene. The CDR3 is 17 amino acids. J lost 2 bases, V lost 2 bases, and 10 bases had no gene match. The CDR3 sequence: CASSLYPGGVGNYGYTF. The CDR3 DNA reads TGTGCCAGCAGCTTATATCCAGGGGGCGTTGGAAACTATGGCTACACCTTC.

V usage is TRBV27 and J usage is TRBJ1-3; D uncertain. The CDR3 runs 15 residues. Germline-derived CDR1 and CDR2 are MNHEY and SMNVEV (reference sequence). With 2 bases removed from V and 4 bases from J, the gap between germline ends came to 12 bases. The CDR3 protein is CASSLNALVGNTIYF. Here the CDR3 DNA reads TGTGCCAGCAGTTTAAACGCACTCGTCGGAAACACCATATATTTT.

V is TRBV29-1 and J is TRBJ2-3; perhaps TRBD1 as D (5 bases). Trimming stripped 4 bases from V and 7 bases from J, with 15 bases between. The CDR3 is 13 residues long. Germline V gene data show CDR1 as SQVTM and CDR2 as ANQGSEA. CDR3 coding DNA: TGCAGCGTTGGTAGGGGATTTGGGAATACGCAGTATTTT. Residues: CSVGRGFGNTQYF.

The chain links TRBV29-1 to TRBJ1-1; 8 bases agree with TRBD1. Trimming cost V 8 bases and J 7 bases; bases outside gene matches: 9. This CDR3 comprises 12 residues. Germline CDR1 SQVTM, CDR2 ANQGSEA. CDR3 sequence reads: CSFRTGPIEAFF. CDR3 bases: TGCAGCTTCCGGACAGGGCCAATTGAAGCTTTCTTT.

V is TRBV6-6 and J is TRBJ1-2, with 9 positions matching TRBD1. The V gene's germline CDR1 is MNHNY and CDR2 SVGAGI (reference sequence). After removal of 1 base from V and 1 base from J, the junction contained 4 bases not matched to a gene. This CDR3 comprises 16 residues. The CDR3 sequence: CASSYLSDRGNYGYTF. The CDR3 region has the DNA TGTGCCAGCAGTTACTTATCGGACAGGGGTAACTATGGCTACACCTTC.

CDR3 loop: CASSAPGQVAGELFF. The CDR3 nucleotides are TGTGCCAGCAGCGCGCCGGGACAGGTAGCCGGGGAGCTGTTTTTT. J is TRBJ2-2 and V is TRBV9, with 8 bases matching TRBD1. The CDR3 is 15 residues long. Germline CDR1 SGDLS, CDR2 YYNGEE. V lost 3 bases and J lost 6; bases outside the gene matches: 7.

The CDR3 is CASSASDRVSYNEQFF. The CDR3 DNA follows: TGTGCCAGCAGTGCATCGGACAGGGTCTCCTACAATGAGCAGTTCTTC. The rearrangement joins TRBV28 to TRBJ2-1; 8 bases are shared with TRBD1. The V gene end was trimmed by 5 bases and the J gene end by 0 bases; junction bases not matched to a gene: 6. CDR1 and CDR2 from the germline V gene are MDHEN and SYDVKM. This CDR3 has 16 amino acids. The whole variable domain, remainder taken from reference TRBV28 and TRBJ2-1, is DVKVTQSSRYLVKRTGEKVFLECVQDMDHENMFWYRQDPGLGLRLIYFSYDVKMKEKGDIPEGYSVSREKKERFSLILESASTNQTSMYLCASSASDRVSYNEQFFGPGTRLTVL.

In nucleotides, the CDR3 is TGTGCCAGCAGCTTTGGTGAGAACACTGAAGCTTTCTTT. It translates to CASSFGENTEAFF. This rearrangement joins TRBV7-3 to TRBJ1-1; D is undetermined. Germline V gene sequence: CDR1 SGHTA, CDR2 FQGTGA. The CDR3 runs 13 residues. Trimming cost V 3 bases and J 1 base, with 6 bases left between them.

The chain combines TRBV4-1 with TRBJ2-2; TRBD2 agrees at 11 bases. There are 16 residues in the CDR3. Germline CDR1 is MGHRA and CDR2 is YSYEKL. V trimming: 5 bases; J trimming: 6 bases; junction bases outside the gene matches: 8. CDR3: CASSIAGGLSSGELFF. In DNA form, the CDR3 reads TGCGCCAGCAGCATAGCGGGGGGGCTTTCATCCGGGGAGCTGTTTTTT.

A word on this clone: One end of the junction fails to match germline, which may point to a read error. The V and J genes are TRBV20-1 and TRBJ2-7, with 9 nucleotides matching TRBD1. Germline loops: CDR1 DFQATT, CDR2 SNEGSKA (reference sequence). This CDR3 has 11 amino acids. CDR3 residues: CSAREPDRGAF. The CDR3 region has the DNA TGCAGTGCTAGAGAACCGGACAGGGGCGCCTTC.

The chain joins TRBV6-5 to TRBJ2-7, with D maybe TRBD1 (5 bases). V lost 2 bases, J lost 4 bases, and 12 bases lay in between. The CDR3 has 14 amino acids. In germline, CDR1 is MNHEY, CDR2 SVGAGI. As DNA, the CDR3 is TGTGCCAGCAGTTACCAGGGTAGGGGATACGAGCAGTACTTC. It translates to CASSYQGRGYEQYF.

The table lists this clone with a few counts. The rearrangement joins TRBV9 to TRBJ2-1, with D uncertain. Per germline, CDR1 SGDLS and CDR2 YYNGEE. CDR3 length: 15 amino acids. Trimming cost V 5 bases and J 6 bases, with 18 bases left between them. This CDR3 reads CASSPRAILPNEQFF. CDR3 coding DNA: TGTGCCAGCAGTCCACGGGCCATCTTACCCAATGAGCAGTTCTTC. The entire variable domain, with the rest obtained from reference TRBV9 and TRBJ2-1, is as follows: DSGVTQTPKHLITATGQRVTLRCSPRSGDLSVYWYQQSLDQGLQFLIQYYNGEERAKGNILERFSAQQFPDLHSELNLSSLELGDSALYFCASSPRAILPNEQFFGPGTRLTVL.

In its sample, this clone was seen a few times. The rearrangement links TRBV9 to TRBJ2-2; D is unresolved. Trimming stripped 3 bases from V and 6 bases from J, with 6 bases between. Per the germline V gene, CDR1 is SGDLS and CDR2 is YYNGEE. The CDR3 is 12 amino acids. In DNA, the CDR3 is TGTGCCAGCAGCGGGGTCTCCGGGGAGCTGTTTTTT. Its translation: CASSGVSGELFF. Combining the CDR3 with reference TRBV9 and TRBJ2-2 gives the whole variable domain DSGVTQTPKHLITATGQRVTLRCSPRSGDLSVYWYQQSLDQGLQFLIQYYNGEERAKGNILERFSAQQFPDLHSELNLSSLELGDSALYFCASSGVSGELFFGEGSRLTVL.

This chain uses TRBV18 with TRBJ1-5; D is possibly TRBD1 (5 bases). CDR3 length: 14 residues. Germline V gene lookup returns CDR1 KGHSH and CDR2 LQKENI. The ends were cut back, 3 bases at V and 5 bases at J, with 11 bases in the middle. CDR3 amino acids: CASSPRLGDQPQHF. The CDR3 bases are TGTGCCAGCTCACCTAGGTTGGGGGATCAGCCCCAGCATTTT.

The chain recombines TRBV4-3 with TRBJ1-2; possibly TRBD1 for D (5 bases). Germline V gene sequence: CDR1 LGHNA, CDR2 YSLEER. This CDR3 has 12 amino acids. V gave up 1 base and J gave up 8 bases, with 8 bases separating them. The CDR3 nucleotides read TGCGCCAGCAGCCAAGGAGGGGAAGGCTACACCTTC. Amino acids: CASSQGGEGYTF.

The J gene is TRBJ1-1, the V gene TRBV5-4; weak D call: TRBD1 (5 bases). Germline V gene sequence: CDR1 SGHNT, CDR2 YYREEE (reference sequence). Trimming pared 0 bases from V and 4 bases from J, leaving 13 bases between. The CDR3 spans 15 residues. CDR3 loop: CASSLDNRRTTEAFF. As DNA, the CDR3 is TGTGCCAGCAGCTTGGATAACAGGAGGACCACTGAAGCTTTCTTT.

This chain links TRBV19 with TRBJ2-7; unclear D gene. The V end was cut by 6 bases, the J end by 3 bases, with 9 bases between. CDR1 is LNHDA, CDR2 SQIVND, per germline (reference sequence). This CDR3 is 12 amino acids long. CDR3 loop: CASSPEFYEQYF. The CDR3 bases are TGTGCCAGTAGCCCGGAGTTCTACGAGCAGTACTTC.

This chain uses TRBV29-1 with TRBJ1-1; D possibly corresponds to TRBD1 (5 bases). Germline V gene lookup returns CDR1 SQVTM and CDR2 ANQGSEA. The V end was cut by 5 bases, the J end by 1 base, with 14 bases between. The CDR3 totals 14 residues. The CDR3 nucleotides read TGCAGCGTTCCAGGGTGGTCGGCGAACACTGAAGCTTTCTTT. Translation gives CSVPGWSANTEAFF.

The J gene is TRBJ2-7, the V gene TRBV5-5; 13 bases are shared with TRBD2. With 4 bases clipped from V and 2 bases from J, the junction kept 0 bases outside the gene matches. Germline V lookup: CDR1 SGHKS, CDR2 YYEKEE (reference sequence). The CDR3 covers 14 residues. The CDR3 loop reads CASSGLAGAYEQYF. The CDR3 DNA sequence: TGTGCCAGCAGCGGACTAGCGGGGGCCTACGAGCAGTACTTC.

The chain recombines TRBV19 with TRBJ1-1, with D perhaps TRBD1 (5 bases). Germline lookup yields CDR1 LNHDA and CDR2 SQIVND (reference sequence). This CDR3 spans 17 amino acids. The germline V and J ends were trimmed by 5 bases and 0 bases, with 19 bases remaining between them. CDR3 sequence: CASSYRAPGTVNTEAFF. CDR3 DNA: TGTGCCAGTAGTTATAGGGCCCCCGGGACGGTGAACACTGAAGCTTTCTTT.

The chain is built from TRBV27 and TRBJ2-2, with 10 bases lining up with TRBD2. The CDR3 consists of 16 residues. CDR1 is MNHEY and CDR2 is SMNVEV in the germline V gene (reference sequence). Losses at the gene ends were 5 bases for V and 2 bases for J; bases not matched to a gene: 5. The CDR3 sequence: CASSLWTSGNTGELFF. CDR3 nucleotides: TGTGCCAGCAGTCTCTGGACTAGCGGTAACACCGGGGAGCTGTTTTTT.

This chain uses TRBV7-9 with TRBJ2-5; D not resolved. The germline V and J ends were trimmed by 5 bases and 4 bases, with 2 bases remaining between them. This CDR3 has 10 residues. Germline assignment: CDR1 SEHNR and CDR2 FQNEAQ (reference sequence). In DNA, the CDR3 is TGTGCCAGCAGCCGAGAGACCCAGTACTTC. This gives the protein CASSRETQYF.

The rearrangement links TRBV20-1 to TRBJ2-7; no clear D gene. Per the germline V gene, CDR1 is DFQATT and CDR2 is SNEGSKA (reference sequence). This CDR3 contains 11 residues. V was shortened by 3 bases and J by 2 bases, with 5 bases between the two germline ends. CDR3 sequence: CSARLAYEQYF. DNA of the CDR3: TGCAGTGCTAGGTTAGCCTACGAGCAGTACTTC.